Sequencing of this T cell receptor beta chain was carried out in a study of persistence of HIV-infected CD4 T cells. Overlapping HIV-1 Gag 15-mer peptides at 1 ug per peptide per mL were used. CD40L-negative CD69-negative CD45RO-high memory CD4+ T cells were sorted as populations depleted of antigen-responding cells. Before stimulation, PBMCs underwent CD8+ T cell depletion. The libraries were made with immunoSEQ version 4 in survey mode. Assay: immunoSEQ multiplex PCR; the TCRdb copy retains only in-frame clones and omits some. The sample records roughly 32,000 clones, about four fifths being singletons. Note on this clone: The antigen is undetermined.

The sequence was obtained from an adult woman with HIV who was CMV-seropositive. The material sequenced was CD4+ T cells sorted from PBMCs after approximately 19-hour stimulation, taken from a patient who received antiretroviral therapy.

DNA of the CDR3: TGTGCCAGCAGTGCCCCCCTAGGGGGCAGGGGGCATAACCAGCCCCAGCATTTT. It yields the protein CASSAPLGGRGHNQPQHF. The chain uses TRBV6-1 and TRBJ1-5; TRBD1 matches at 8 bases. The CDR3 totals 18 residues. V trimming: 4 bases; J trimming: 7 bases; junction bases outside the gene matches: 18. Germline CDR1 MNHNS, CDR2 SASEGT.